The sequence of this TCR beta chain was determined in a study of a mutant IDH1 vaccine in newly diagnosed glioma. At the level of the study: Vaccination was launched 4-6 weeks after radiotherapy alone, or with temozolomide cycles. Earlier care involved radiotherapy, temozolomide, or both, and the majority received both.

For this clone: The antigen is unknown.

TCRdb keeps only in-frame clones here, not all; method: immunoSEQ multiplex PCR. The sample lists about 36,000 clones, roughly 80% occurring once. Germline values: CDR1 MNHNY, CDR2 SVGAGI (reference sequence). Trimming removed 6 bases from V and 12 bases from J, with 17 bases in between. The CDR3 totals 12 residues. Broader study findings: Immune responses arising from the vaccine appeared in just under 95% of patients.

Regarding time point: week 11, during vaccination. Every vaccine dose comprised 300 ug of mutant IDH1 20-mer peptide plus topical imiquimod. The sample here was peripheral blood mononuclear cells (PBMCs), taken from a glioma patient whose treatment included an IDH1 peptide vaccine. This sequence originates from a woman aged 25 to 39 with glioma. Some clones in this sample may be carry-over from other donors' samples. The chain combines TRBV6-6 with TRBJ1-2; D remains unclear. CDR3: CASSLAGLIDTF. The CDR3 bases are TGTGCCAGCAGCCTCGCGGGCCTTATCGACACCTTC.